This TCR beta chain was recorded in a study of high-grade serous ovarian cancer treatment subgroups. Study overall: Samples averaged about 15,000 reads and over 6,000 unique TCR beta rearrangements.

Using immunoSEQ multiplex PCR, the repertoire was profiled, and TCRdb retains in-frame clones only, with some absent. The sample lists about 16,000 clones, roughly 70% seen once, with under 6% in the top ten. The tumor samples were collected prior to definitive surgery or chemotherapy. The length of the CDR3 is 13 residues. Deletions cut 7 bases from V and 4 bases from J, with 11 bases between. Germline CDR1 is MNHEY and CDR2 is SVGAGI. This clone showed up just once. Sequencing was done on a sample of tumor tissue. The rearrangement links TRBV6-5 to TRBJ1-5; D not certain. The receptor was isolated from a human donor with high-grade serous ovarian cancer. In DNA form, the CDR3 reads TGTGCCAGCACGAAACGGTCAAATCAGCCCCAGCATTTT. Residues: CASTKRSNQPQHF.